This entry features one T cell receptor (beta chain) sequence. Generated by immunoSEQ multiplex PCR, the TCRdb table keeps only in-frame clones and is missing some. This sample has roughly 41,000 clones, with roughly 90% found just once. These data belong to a study of OX40 agonist ivuxolimab in advanced cancers. The wider study: Dosing consisted of intravenous ivuxolimab at 0.01 to 10 mg/kg every 2 weeks.

Per the germline V gene, CDR1 is SNHLY and CDR2 is FYNNEI. CDR3 length: 13 residues. Trimming removed 7 bases at V and 1 base at J, with 8 bases between. The material was CD4+ or CD8+ T cells sorted from blood, obtained in a trial of the OX40 agonist ivuxolimab. The TCR sequence derives from an adult with an advanced solid tumor such as melanoma, head and neck, liver or kidney cancer. The chain employs TRBV2 and TRBJ2-1, with D unclear. CDR3 region: CASTVGSYNEQFF. CDR3 DNA: TGTGCCAGCACGGTCGGTTCCTACAATGAGCAGTTCTTC.